These 3 T cell receptor beta chains came from one sample sequenced in a study of Graves' ophthalmopathy and Graves' hyperthyroidism. The TCR beta CDR3 regions underwent amplification from RNA transcripts. Scientists carried out first-round RT-PCR using HTBI primers and then a second-round multiplex PCR. MiXCR, applied by TCRdb to the multiplex PCR reads, yields one record per CDR3 protein. Among 650,000 to 900,000 distinct CDR3 sequences, about 44% were seen once, and the ten largest hold 44%. The sample comprised peripheral blood. Source of these receptors: an adult man with Graves' ophthalmopathy.

This chain connects TRBV19 to TRBJ1-5, with TRBD1 matching over 7 bases. Per germline, CDR1 LNHDA and CDR2 SQIVND (reference sequence). The ends lost 5 bases at V and 3 bases at J; junction bases unmatched: 19. CDR3 length: 19 amino acids. The CDR3 DNA reads as TGTGCCAGTAGTCATAAGGGAGACAGGGTAAAGGGAATCAATCAGCCCCAGCATTTT. Its translation is CASSHKGDRVKGINQPQHF.

As to this clonotype: Just one base apart from a much larger clone, this may be a read error. This chain uses TRBV6-5 with TRBJ1-2; 7 bases line up with TRBD1. The V gene end was trimmed by 6 bases and the J gene end by 7 bases; junction bases not matched to a gene: 11. The V gene's germline CDR1 is MNHEY and CDR2 SVGAGI. The CDR3 runs 14 residues. CDR3 DNA: TGTGCCAGCAGGGCCGGGCAGGGGGATCGTGGCTACACCTTC. This gives the protein CASRAGQGDRGYTF.

In its sample, this clonotype was seen a few times. The chain carries TRBV6-5 and TRBJ2-7, with 7 bases lining up with TRBD2. Germline lookup yields CDR1 MNHEY and CDR2 SVGAGI. Trimming took 6 bases from V and 0 from J; bases not matched to a gene: 11. This CDR3 comprises 16 residues. The CDR3 here is CASSRGGGPSSYEQYF. The CDR3, as DNA: TGTGCCAGCAGCCGTGGCGGGGGACCCTCCTCCTACGAGCAGTACTTC.